This passage covers 2 T cell receptor beta chains from one sample sequenced in a study of identical twins. TCRdb re-called the 5' RACE reads with MiXCR, one entry per CDR3 protein. The sample consists of about 220,000 distinct CDR3 sequences, 7.5% of them appearing once. These data were also filed under a second study, of yellow fever vaccine responses in identical twins.

The sample taken for sequencing was memory (CD45RO+) T cells sorted from blood. The receptors were sampled from a woman younger than 30 in good health.

The chain uses TRBV10-3 and TRBJ2-6; no firm D call. The CDR3 loop spans 15 amino acids. Trimming cost V 11 bases and J 0 bases, with 14 bases left between them. In germline, CDR1 is ENHRY, CDR2 SYGVKD. CDR3 nucleotide sequence: TGTGCCGCCGGAGCAGCGATCTCTGGGGCCAACGTCCTGACTTTC. This gives the protein CAAGAAISGANVLTF.

The V and J genes are TRBV9 and TRBJ2-5; perhaps TRBD1 as D (6 bases). The CDR3 spans 14 residues. From germline, CDR1 is SGDLS and CDR2 YYNGEE. The ends were cut back, 0 bases at V and 1 base at J, with 7 bases in the middle. CDR3: CASSVETGQETQYF. CDR3 bases: TGTGCCAGCAGCGTAGAGACAGGCCAAGAGACCCAGTACTTC.